This TCR beta chain was found in a study of cytomegalovirus exposure and HLA in healthy donors. Turning to this clone: Its antigen is as yet unknown.

V shed 6 bases and J 4 bases; nucleotides not matched to a gene: 9. The CDR3 length is 15 residues. The germline V gene has CDR1 MNHEY and CDR2 SVGAGI. The study's findings and limits: The study listed approximately 160 cytomegalovirus-associated TCR beta chains. In an earlier analysis, productive rearrangement rates for most beta V segments clustered near 87% or 30%. Sequences of the TCR beta chain were said to predict the HLA-A and HLA-B alleles of most subjects accurately.

PCR employed 60 Vbeta and 13 Jbeta primers. In the study's own analysis: Later, an analysis found 80 million or so unique TCR beta chains, and approximately 10 million of these were shared. TCRdb keeps only in-frame clones here, not all; method: immunoSEQ multiplex PCR. Clone size and the V and J calls come from that table; the DNA yielded D and trimming. The sample carries approximately 190,000 clones, approximately 70% recorded once. The sample taken for sequencing was PBMCs. This chain links TRBV6-5 with TRBJ2-3; 8 nucleotides align to TRBD1. This receptor was taken from a woman in her 30s in good health and CMV-seronegative. Written as DNA, the CDR3 is TGTGCCAGCAGCCGAGACAGGGGAATTCCAGATACGCAGTATTTT. It yields the protein CASSRDRGIPDTQYF.